This passage covers 11 T cell receptor beta chains from one sample sequenced in a study of blood T cell repertoires in COVID-19. The assay was immunoSEQ multiplex PCR, and TCRdb's table has in-frame clones only and misses some. The table includes fewer than 400,000 clones, about 87% detected once. Sequenced input: peripheral blood. These receptors all come from a human donor in a cohort sampled during active COVID-19.

V is TRBV5-1 and J is TRBJ2-1, with 7 positions matching TRBD2. CDR3 length equals 15 residues. V lost 0 bases and J lost 2; bases outside the gene matches: 2. Germline V gene lookup returns CDR1 SGHRS and CDR2 YFSETQ. The CDR3 nucleotides read TGCGCCAGCAGCTTGGTAAGCGGGACCTACAATGAGCAGTTCTTC. Its translation is CASSLVSGTYNEQFF.

The chain employs TRBV19 and TRBJ2-7; 8 positions agree with TRBD2. CDR1 and CDR2 from the germline V gene are LNHDA and SQIVND (reference sequence). This CDR3 contains 13 residues. V dropped 6 bases and J dropped 3; count of bases not matched to a gene: 4. The CDR3 DNA reads TGTGCCAGTAGCACCGGGACTAGCTACGAGCAGTACTTC. Translated: CASSTGTSYEQYF. Full variable domain (remainder filled in from reference TRBV19 and TRBJ2-7): DGGITQSPKYLFRKEGQNVTLSCEQNLNHDAMYWYRQDPGQGLRLIYYSQIVNDFQKGDIAEGYSVSREKKESFPLTVTSAQKNPTAFYLCASSTGTSYEQYFGPGTRLTVT.

The chain employs TRBV3-1 (or the pseudogene TRBV3-2) and TRBJ2-6; a weak D match, TRBD1 (7 bases). Trimming took 4 bases from V and 2 from J, leaving 18 bases between them. This CDR3 is 18 amino acids long. Germline V gene sequence: CDR1 LGHDT, CDR2 YNNKEL (reference sequence). In nucleotides, the CDR3 is TGTGCCAGCAGCCCGGAGGAGGGGGCGATGACTGGGGCCAACGTCCTGACTTTC. Translated, it gives CASSPEEGAMTGANVLTF.

The chain combines TRBV30 with TRBJ1-1; no clear D gene. The CDR3 sequence is 11 residues long. Between the trimmed V and J ends, which lost 5 bases and 1 base, there was a span of 5 bases. From germline, CDR1 is GTSNPN and CDR2 SVGIG (reference sequence). The CDR3 DNA follows: TGTGCCTGGCAGGAGAACACTGAAGCTTTCTTT. Its translation: CAWQENTEAFF.

V usage is TRBV10-3 and J usage is TRBJ1-5; 10 bases are a match to TRBD1. The V segment lost 0 bases and the J segment 2 bases; nucleotides outside the gene matches: 7. The CDR3 is made up of 18 amino acids. Germline V CDR1 and CDR2: ENHRY, SYGVKD. The DNA of the CDR3 is TGTGCCATCAGTGAGTCCTCTGCCGGGACAGGGGGCAATCAGCCCCAGCATTTT. Its protein product is CAISESSAGTGGNQPQHF.

CDR3 residues: CASSGTAINSPLHF. The CDR3 DNA reads as TGTGCCAGTTCTGGGACAGCCATTAATTCACCCCTCCACTTT. The chain joins TRBV3-1 (or the pseudogene TRBV3-2) to TRBJ1-6; 7 bases map to TRBD1. Germline V lookup: CDR1 LGHDT, CDR2 YNNKEL (reference sequence). This CDR3 has 14 amino acids. Losses at the gene ends were 9 bases for V and 6 bases for J; bases not matched to a gene: 8.

CDR3 coding DNA: TGTGCCAGCAGCCAGGGACAGGGCAACACCGGGGAGCTGTTTTTT. This encodes CASSQGQGNTGELFF. The chain couples TRBV4-2 to TRBJ2-2, with 9 positions matching TRBD1. V lost 3 bases, J lost 2 bases, and 1 base stayed unmatched. Germline V lookup: CDR1 LGHNA, CDR2 YNFKEQ. CDR3 size: 15 residues.

CDR3 residues: CASSLGLAGGREQFF. For the CDR3, the DNA is TGTGCCAGCAGCCTCGGACTAGCGGGGGGGCGGGAGCAGTTCTTC. The gene calls are TRBV5-5 and TRBJ2-1; 15 bases line up with TRBD2. CDR1 is SGHKS, CDR2 YYEKEE, per germline (reference sequence). The CDR3 sequence is 15 residues long. V dropped 4 bases and J dropped 10; count of bases not matched to a gene: 6.

The genes are TRBV7-8 and TRBJ1-1; D not resolved. V lost 6 bases to trimming and J lost 6 bases, with 14 bases between them. In germline, CDR1 is SGHVS, CDR2 FQNEAQ. The CDR3 has 13 amino acids. The CDR3 here is CASSHRRSAEAFF. CDR3 nucleotides: TGTGCCAGCAGTCACCGGAGGTCCGCTGAAGCTTTCTTT. Using reference TRBV7-8 and TRBJ1-1 for the parts outside the CDR3, the full variable domain is GAGVSQSPRYKVAKRGQDVALRCDPISGHVSLFWYQQALGQGPEFLTYFQNEAQLDKSGLPSDRFFAERPEGSVSTLKIQRTQQEDSAVYLCASSHRRSAEAFFGQGTRLTVV.

This sequence joins TRBV29-1 and TRBJ2-3; 12 bases fit TRBD1. Per germline, CDR1 SQVTM and CDR2 ANQGSEA. V lost 7 bases to trimming and J lost 5 bases; unmatched junction nucleotides: 10. The CDR3 is made up of 15 amino acids. CDR3 sequence (DNA): TGCAGCGGGAGCGCTGGGACAGGGGGCTTAGATACGCAGTATTTT. The encoded protein is CSGSAGTGGLDTQYF.

The rearrangement uses TRBV6-5 and TRBJ2-2, with a weak D call TRBD2 (6 bases). The CDR3 loop spans 14 amino acids. With 5 bases removed from V and 6 bases from J, the gap between germline ends came to 13 bases. From germline, CDR1 is MNHEY and CDR2 SVGAGI. CDR3 protein: CASSTSLAPGELFF. CDR3 bases: TGTGCCAGCAGTACATCACTAGCTCCCGGGGAGCTGTTTTTT.